Sequencing of this T cell receptor beta chain was carried out in a study of T cell responses to AZD1222 COVID-19 vaccine. Some clones are missing from TCRdb's copy, which holds only in-frame ones; the method was immunoSEQ multiplex PCR. The sample has 180,000 or so clones; approximately 91% are singletons. General study points: Repertoires in all cases were sampled only once the peak T cell response had passed.

Analysis merged second doses at about 4 or about 12 weeks. A remark on this clone: Antigen: not known.

This material consisted of peripheral blood, taken 28 days after the second AZD1222 dose. The clonotype comes from an adult who received the AZD1222 COVID-19 vaccine.

The DNA of the CDR3 is TGTGCCAGCAGCTTAGTCCGGGGAGGGAACACTGAAGCTTTCTTT. It translates to CASSLVRGGNTEAFF. The chain couples TRBV7-9 to TRBJ1-1; unclear D gene. Per germline, CDR1 SEHNR and CDR2 FQNEAQ (reference sequence). The CDR3 totals 15 residues. V was shortened by 1 base and J by 1 base, with 10 bases between the two germline ends.